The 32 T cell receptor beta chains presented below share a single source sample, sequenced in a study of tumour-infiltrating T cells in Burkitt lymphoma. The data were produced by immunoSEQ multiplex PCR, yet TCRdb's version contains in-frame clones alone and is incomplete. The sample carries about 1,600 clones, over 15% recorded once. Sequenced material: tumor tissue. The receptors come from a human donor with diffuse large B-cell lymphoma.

CDR3 protein: CATSGILTPWQNFASGNTIYF. The CDR3 DNA reads TGTGCCACCAGCGGAATTCTAACACCTTGGCAGAATTTCGCCTCTGGAAACACCATATATTTT. This chain connects TRBV15 to TRBJ1-3; D unclear. The CDR3 totals 21 residues. V lost 5 bases to trimming and J lost 0 bases, with 29 bases between them. Looked up from germline, CDR1 is LNHNV and CDR2 is YYDKDF (reference sequence).

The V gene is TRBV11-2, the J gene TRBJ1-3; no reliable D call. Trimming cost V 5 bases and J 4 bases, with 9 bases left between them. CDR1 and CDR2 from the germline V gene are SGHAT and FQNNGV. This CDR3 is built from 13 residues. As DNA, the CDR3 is TGTGCCAGCAGCCCTCGCGACGGAAACACCATATATTTT. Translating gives CASSPRDGNTIYF.

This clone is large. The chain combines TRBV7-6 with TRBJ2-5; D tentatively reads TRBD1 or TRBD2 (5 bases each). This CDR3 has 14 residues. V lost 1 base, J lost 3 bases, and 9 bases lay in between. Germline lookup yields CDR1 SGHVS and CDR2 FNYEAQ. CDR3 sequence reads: CASSLEGTEETQYF. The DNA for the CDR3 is TGTGCCAGCAGCTTAGAGGGGACCGAAGAGACCCAGTACTTC.

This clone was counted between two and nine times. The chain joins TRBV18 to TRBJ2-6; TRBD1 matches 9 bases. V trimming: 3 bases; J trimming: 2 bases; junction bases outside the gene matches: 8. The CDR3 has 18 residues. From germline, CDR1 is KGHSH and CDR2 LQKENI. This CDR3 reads CASSPWDRVTAGANVLTF. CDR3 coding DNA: TGTGCCAGCTCACCTTGGGACAGGGTAACTGCTGGGGCCAACGTCCTGACTTTC.

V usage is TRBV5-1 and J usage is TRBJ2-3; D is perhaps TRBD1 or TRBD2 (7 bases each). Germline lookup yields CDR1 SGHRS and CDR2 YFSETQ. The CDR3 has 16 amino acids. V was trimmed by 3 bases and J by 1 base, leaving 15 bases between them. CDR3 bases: TGCGCCAGCAGCTGGGGGGGTGACAGGGGCACAGATACGCAGTATTTT. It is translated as CASSWGGDRGTDTQYF.

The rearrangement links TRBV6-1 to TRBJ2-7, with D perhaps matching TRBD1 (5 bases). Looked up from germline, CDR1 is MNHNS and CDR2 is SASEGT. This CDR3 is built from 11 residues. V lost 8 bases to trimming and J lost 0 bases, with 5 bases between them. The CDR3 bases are TGTGCCAGCGGGGCCTCCTACGAGCAGTACTTC. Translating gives CASGASYEQYF.

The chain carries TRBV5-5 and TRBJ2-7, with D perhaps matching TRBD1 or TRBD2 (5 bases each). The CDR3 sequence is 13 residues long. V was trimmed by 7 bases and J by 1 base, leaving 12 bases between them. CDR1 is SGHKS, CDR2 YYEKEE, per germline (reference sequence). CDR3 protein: CASRRDLSYEQYF. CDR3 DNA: TGTGCCAGCCGTCGGGACCTTTCCTACGAGCAGTACTTC.

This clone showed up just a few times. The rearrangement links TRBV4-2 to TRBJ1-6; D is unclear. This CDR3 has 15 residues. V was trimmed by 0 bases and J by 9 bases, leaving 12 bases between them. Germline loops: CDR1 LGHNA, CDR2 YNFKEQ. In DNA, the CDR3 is TGTGCCAGCAGCCAAGATCCAGTCGTCTCTTCACCCCTCCACTTT. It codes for CASSQDPVVSSPLHF.

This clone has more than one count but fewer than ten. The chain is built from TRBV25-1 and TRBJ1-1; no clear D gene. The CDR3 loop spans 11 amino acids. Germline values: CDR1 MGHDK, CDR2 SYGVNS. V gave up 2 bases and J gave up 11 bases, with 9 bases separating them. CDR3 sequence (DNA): TGTGCCAGCAGTGAAGGCCCACGGGCTTTCTTT. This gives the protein CASSEGPRAFF.

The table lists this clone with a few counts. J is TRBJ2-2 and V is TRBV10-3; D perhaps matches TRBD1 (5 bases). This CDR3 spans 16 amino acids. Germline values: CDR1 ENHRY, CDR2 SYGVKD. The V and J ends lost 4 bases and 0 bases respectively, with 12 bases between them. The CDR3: CAISARTPANTGELFF. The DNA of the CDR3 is TGTGCCATCAGTGCCCGGACACCTGCGAACACCGGGGAGCTGTTTTTT.

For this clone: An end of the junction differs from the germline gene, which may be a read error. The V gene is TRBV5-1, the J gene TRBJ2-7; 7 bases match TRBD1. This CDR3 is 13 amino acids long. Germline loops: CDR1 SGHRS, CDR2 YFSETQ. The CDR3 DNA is TGCGCCAACAGCTTACAGGGGACCTACGAGCAGTACTTC. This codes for CANSLQGTYEQYF.

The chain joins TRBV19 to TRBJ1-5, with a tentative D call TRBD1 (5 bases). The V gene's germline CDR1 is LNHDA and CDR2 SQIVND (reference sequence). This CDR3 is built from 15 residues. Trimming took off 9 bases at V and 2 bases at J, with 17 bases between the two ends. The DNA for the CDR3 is TGTGCCAGCCGACTCCAGGGTGAAGGCAATCAGCCCCAGCATTTT. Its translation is CASRLQGEGNQPQHF.

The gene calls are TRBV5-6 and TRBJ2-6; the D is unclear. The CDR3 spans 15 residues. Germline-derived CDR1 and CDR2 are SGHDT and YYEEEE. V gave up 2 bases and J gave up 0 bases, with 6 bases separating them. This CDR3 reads CASSFRSSGANVLTF. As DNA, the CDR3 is TGTGCCAGCAGCTTCCGCAGCTCTGGGGCCAACGTCCTGACTTTC. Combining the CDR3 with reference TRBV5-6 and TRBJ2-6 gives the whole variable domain DAGVTQSPTHLIKTRGQQVTLRCSPKSGHDTVSWYQQALGQGPQFIFQYYEEEERQRGNFPDRFSGHQFPNYSSELNVNALLLGDSALYLCASSFRSSGANVLTFGAGSRLTVL.

This CDR3 is CASSLGGPREAFF. CDR3 nucleotide sequence: TGCGCCAGCAGCTTGGGGGGGCCGCGGGAAGCTTTCTTT. The rearrangement links TRBV5-1 to TRBJ1-1; D is perhaps TRBD1 (6 bases). V shed 0 bases and J shed 8 bases, with 11 bases lying between them. This CDR3 is built from 13 residues. CDR1 is SGHRS and CDR2 is YFSETQ in the germline V gene.

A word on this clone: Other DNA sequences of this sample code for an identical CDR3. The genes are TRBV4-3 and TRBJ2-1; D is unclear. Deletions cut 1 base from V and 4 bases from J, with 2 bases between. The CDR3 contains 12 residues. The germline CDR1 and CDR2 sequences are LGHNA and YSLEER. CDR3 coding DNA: TGCGCCAGCAGCCAAGGGTACAATGAGCAGTTCTTC. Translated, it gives CASSQGYNEQFF.

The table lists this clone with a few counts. The CDR3 here is CASSTVDLGNQPQHF. The CDR3 DNA reads TGTGCCAGTAGTACGGTTGACCTAGGCAATCAGCCCCAGCATTTT. The chain uses TRBV19 and TRBJ1-5; D uncertain. CDR1 LNHDA and CDR2 SQIVND come from the germline V gene (reference sequence). The V and J ends lost 4 bases and 2 bases respectively, with 12 bases between them. The CDR3 spans 15 residues. Full variable domain (outside the CDR3, taken from reference TRBV19 and TRBJ1-5): DGGITQSPKYLFRKEGQNVTLSCEQNLNHDAMYWYRQDPGQGLRLIYYSQIVNDFQKGDIAEGYSVSREKKESFPLTVTSAQKNPTAFYLCASSTVDLGNQPQHFGDGTRLSIL.

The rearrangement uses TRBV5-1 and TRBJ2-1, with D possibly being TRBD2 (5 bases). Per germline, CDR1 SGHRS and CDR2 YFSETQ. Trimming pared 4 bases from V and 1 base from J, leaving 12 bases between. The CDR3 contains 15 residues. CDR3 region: CASSLDSGSYNEQFF. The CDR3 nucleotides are TGCGCCAGCAGCCTGGACTCCGGATCCTACAATGAGCAGTTCTTC.

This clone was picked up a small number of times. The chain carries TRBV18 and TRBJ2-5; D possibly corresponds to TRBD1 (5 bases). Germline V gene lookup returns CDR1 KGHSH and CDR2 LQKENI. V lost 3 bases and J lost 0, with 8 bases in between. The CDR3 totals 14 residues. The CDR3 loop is CASSPRQYQETQYF. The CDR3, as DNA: TGTGCCAGCTCACCCCGACAGTACCAAGAGACCCAGTACTTC.

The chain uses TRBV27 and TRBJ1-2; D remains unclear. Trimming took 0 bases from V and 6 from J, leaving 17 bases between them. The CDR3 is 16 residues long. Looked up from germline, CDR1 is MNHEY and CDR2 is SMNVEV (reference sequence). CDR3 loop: CASSLSPAPSPHGYTF. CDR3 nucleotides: TGTGCCAGCAGTTTATCACCCGCCCCCTCCCCCCATGGCTACACCTTC.

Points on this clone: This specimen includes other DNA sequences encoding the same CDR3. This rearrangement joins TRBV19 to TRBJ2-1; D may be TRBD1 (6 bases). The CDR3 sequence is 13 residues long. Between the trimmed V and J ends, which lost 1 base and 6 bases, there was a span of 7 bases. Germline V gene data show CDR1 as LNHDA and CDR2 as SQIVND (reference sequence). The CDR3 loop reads CASSIGGGNEQFF. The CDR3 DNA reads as TGTGCCAGTAGTATAGGAGGGGGCAATGAGCAGTTCTTC.

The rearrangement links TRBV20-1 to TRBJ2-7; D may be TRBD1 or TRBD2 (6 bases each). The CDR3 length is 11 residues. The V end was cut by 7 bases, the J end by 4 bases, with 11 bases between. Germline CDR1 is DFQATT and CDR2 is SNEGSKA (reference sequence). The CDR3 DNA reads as TGCAGTGGGGTAGGGGGGTACGAGCAGTACTTC. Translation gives CSGVGGYEQYF.

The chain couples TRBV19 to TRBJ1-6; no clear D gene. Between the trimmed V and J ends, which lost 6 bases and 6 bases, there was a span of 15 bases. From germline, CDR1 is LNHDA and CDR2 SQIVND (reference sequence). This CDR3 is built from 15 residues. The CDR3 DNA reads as TGTGCCAGTAGCCCCGAGGTGTTCGGTAATTCACCCCTCCACTTT. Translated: CASSPEVFGNSPLHF.

In DNA, the CDR3 is TGTGCCAGCAGCTTACTCGGCCAGAATTACGAGCAGTACTTC. Amino acids: CASSLLGQNYEQYF. The V gene is TRBV7-9, the J gene TRBJ2-7; D gene ambiguous. The CDR3 runs 14 residues. V dropped 2 bases and J dropped 4 bases, with 12 bases sitting between them. Germline V gives CDR1 SEHNR, CDR2 FQNEAQ (reference sequence).

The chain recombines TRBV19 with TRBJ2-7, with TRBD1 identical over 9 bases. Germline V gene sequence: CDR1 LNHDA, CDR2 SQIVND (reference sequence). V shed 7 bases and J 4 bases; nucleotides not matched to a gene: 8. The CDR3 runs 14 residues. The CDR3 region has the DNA TGTGCCAGTACCCCCGGGACAGGGTGGTACGAGCAGTACTTC. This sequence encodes CASTPGTGWYEQYF.

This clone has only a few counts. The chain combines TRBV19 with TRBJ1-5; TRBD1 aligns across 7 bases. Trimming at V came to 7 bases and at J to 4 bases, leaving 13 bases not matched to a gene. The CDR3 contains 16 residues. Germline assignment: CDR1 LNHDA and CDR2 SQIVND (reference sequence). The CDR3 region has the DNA TGTGCCAGTACCACACAGCCGGGACAGATAAATCAGCCCCAGCATTTT. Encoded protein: CASTTQPGQINQPQHF. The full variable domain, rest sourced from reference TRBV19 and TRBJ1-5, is DGGITQSPKYLFRKEGQNVTLSCEQNLNHDAMYWYRQDPGQGLRLIYYSQIVNDFQKGDIAEGYSVSREKKESFPLTVTSAQKNPTAFYLCASTTQPGQINQPQHFGDGTRLSIL.

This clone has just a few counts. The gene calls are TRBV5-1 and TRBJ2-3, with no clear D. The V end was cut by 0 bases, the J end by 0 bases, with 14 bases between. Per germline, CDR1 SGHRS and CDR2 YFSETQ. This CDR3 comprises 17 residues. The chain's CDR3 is CASSLAGSGGSTDTQYF. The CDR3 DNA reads TGCGCCAGCAGCTTGGCCGGCTCGGGTGGTAGCACAGATACGCAGTATTTT.

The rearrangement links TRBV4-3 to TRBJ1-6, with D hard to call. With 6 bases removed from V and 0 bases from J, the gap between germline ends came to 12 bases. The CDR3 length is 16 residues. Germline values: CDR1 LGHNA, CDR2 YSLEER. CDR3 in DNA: TGCGCCAGCAGATTGACTGTGAGCTCCTATAATTCACCCCTCCACTTT. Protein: CASRLTVSSYNSPLHF.

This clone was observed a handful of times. The CDR3 sequence: CASSHGGGEQFF. The CDR3 DNA follows: TGCGCCAGCAGCCACGGGGGCGGTGAGCAGTTCTTC. This chain links TRBV4-3 with TRBJ2-1; D is possibly TRBD1 or TRBD2 (6 bases each). CDR1 LGHNA and CDR2 YSLEER come from the germline V gene. The V end was cut by 3 bases, the J end by 9 bases, with 9 bases between. The CDR3 is 12 amino acids.

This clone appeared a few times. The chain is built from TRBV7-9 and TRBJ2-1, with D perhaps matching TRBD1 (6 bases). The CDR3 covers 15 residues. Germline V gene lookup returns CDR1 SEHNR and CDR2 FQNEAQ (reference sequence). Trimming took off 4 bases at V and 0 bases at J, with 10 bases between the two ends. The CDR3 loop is CASSWDMSSYNEQFF. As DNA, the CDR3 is TGTGCCAGCAGCTGGGACATGAGCTCCTACAATGAGCAGTTCTTC. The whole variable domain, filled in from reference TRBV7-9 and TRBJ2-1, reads DTGVSQNPRHKITKRGQNVTFRCDPISEHNRLYWYRQTLGQGPEFLTYFQNEAQLEKSRLLSDRFSAERPKGSFSTLEIQRTEQGDSAMYLCASSWDMSSYNEQFFGPGTRLTVL.

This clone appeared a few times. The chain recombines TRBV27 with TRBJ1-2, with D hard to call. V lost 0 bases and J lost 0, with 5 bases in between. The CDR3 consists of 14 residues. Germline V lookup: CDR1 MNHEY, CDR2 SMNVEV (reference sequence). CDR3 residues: CASSLSPANYGYTF. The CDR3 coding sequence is TGTGCCAGCAGTTTATCGCCAGCTAACTATGGCTACACCTTC.

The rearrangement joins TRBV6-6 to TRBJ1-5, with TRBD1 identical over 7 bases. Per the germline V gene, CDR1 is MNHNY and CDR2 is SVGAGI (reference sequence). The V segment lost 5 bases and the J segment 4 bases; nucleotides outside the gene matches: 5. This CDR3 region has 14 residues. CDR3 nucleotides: TGTGCCAGCAGTGAGGGACAGCCGAATCAGCCCCAGCATTTT. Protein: CASSEGQPNQPQHF.

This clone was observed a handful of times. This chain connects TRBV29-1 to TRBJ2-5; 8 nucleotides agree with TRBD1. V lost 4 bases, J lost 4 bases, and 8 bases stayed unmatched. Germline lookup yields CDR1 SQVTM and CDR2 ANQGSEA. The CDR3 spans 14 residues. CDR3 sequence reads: CSVVGAGGLETQYF. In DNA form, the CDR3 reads TGCAGCGTTGTAGGGGCAGGGGGCCTAGAGACCCAGTACTTC. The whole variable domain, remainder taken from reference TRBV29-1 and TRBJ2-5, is SAVISQKPSRDICQRGTSLTIQCQVDSQVTMMFWYRQQPGQSLTLIATANQGSEATYESGFVIDKFPISRPNLTFSTLTVSNMSPEDSSIYLCSVVGAGGLETQYFGPGTRLLVL.